Given below is one TCR beta chain in context. Profiling relied on immunoSEQ multiplex PCR, and the TCRdb table lists in-frame clones only, not all of them. This sample has tens of thousands of clones; roughly 96% occur once, and the top ten carry 0.35% to 0.4%. The data are from a study of technical replicates of blood from a handful of donors. The sequence was obtained from a human donor in good health. The specimen was T cells isolated from PBMCs.

The CDR3 DNA reads TGCAGCGTTGAAGATCCGGCTAGCGGAGAAACCTACGAGCAGTACTTC. Translation: CSVEDPASGETYEQYF. V and J are TRBV29-1 and TRBJ2-7; 7 nucleotides align to TRBD2. CDR1 SQVTM and CDR2 ANQGSEA come from the germline V gene. The CDR3 spans 16 residues. With 0 bases clipped from V and 2 bases from J, the junction kept 10 bases outside the gene matches.